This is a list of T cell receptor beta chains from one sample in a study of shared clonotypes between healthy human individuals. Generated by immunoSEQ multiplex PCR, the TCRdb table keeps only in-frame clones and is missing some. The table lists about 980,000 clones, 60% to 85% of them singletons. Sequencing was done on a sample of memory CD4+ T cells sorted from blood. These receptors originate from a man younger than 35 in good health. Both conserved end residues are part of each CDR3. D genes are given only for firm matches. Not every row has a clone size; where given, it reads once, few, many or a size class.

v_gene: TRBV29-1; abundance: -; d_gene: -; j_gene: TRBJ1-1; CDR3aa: CSVVPGRDRVTEAFF; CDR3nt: TGCAGCGTTGTACCGGGAAGGGATCGGGTCACTGAAGCTTTCTTT
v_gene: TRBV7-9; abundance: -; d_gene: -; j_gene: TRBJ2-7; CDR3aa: CASSDHRDGSYEQYF; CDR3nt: TGTGCCAGCAGCGACCACCGGGACGGGTCCTACGAGCAGTACTTC
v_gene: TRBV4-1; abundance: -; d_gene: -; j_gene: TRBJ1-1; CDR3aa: CASSQDLAATTEAFF; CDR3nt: TGCGCCAGCAGCCAAGATCTGGCGGCAACCACTGAAGCTTTCTTT
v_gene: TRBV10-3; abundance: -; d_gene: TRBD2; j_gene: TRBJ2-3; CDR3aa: CAIKTGGDTQYF; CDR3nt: TGTGCCATAAAGACGGGAGGGGATACGCAGTATTTT
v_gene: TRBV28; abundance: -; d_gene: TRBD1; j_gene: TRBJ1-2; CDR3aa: CASSSTGVNMGGYTF; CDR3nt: TGTGCCAGCAGTTCGACAGGGGTGAACATGGGTGGCTACACCTTC
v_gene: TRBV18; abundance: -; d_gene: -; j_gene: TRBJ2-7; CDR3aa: CASSLSPMTVPYEQYF; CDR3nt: TGTGCCAGCTCACTATCACCGATGACGGTCCCCTACGAGCAGTACTTC
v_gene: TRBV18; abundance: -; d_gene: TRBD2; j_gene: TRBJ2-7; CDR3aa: CASSPGLASEQYF; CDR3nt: TGTGCCAGCTCACCGGGACTAGCGAGCGAGCAGTACTTC
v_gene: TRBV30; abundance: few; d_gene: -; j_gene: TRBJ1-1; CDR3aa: CAWTKGRSEAFF; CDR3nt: TGTGCCTGGACTAAAGGGCGGTCTGAAGCTTTCTTT
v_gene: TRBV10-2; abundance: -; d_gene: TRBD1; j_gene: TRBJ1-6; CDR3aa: CASRIRDRADSPLHF; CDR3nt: TGCGCCAGCAGGATCAGGGACAGGGCGGATTCACCCCTCCACTTT
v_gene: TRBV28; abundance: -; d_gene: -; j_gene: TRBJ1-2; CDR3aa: CASSLDYNYGYTF; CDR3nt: TGTGCCAGCAGTCTGGACTATAACTATGGCTACACCTTC
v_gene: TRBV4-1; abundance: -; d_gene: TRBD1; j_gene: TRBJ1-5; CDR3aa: CASSLFRGTGDQPQHF; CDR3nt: TGCGCCAGCAGCTTGTTCCGGGGGACAGGGGATCAGCCCCAGCATTTT
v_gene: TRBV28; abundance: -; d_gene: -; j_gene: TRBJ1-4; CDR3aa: CASSLKVPGNEKLFF; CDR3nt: TGTGCCAGCAGTTTAAAGGTACCAGGGAATGAAAAACTGTTTTTT
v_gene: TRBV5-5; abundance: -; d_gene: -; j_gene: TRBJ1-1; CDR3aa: CASSFNGFNTEAFF; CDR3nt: TGTGCCAGCAGCTTTAACGGTTTTAACACTGAAGCTTTCTTT
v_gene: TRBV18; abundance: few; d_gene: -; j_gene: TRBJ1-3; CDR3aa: CASSEGVSGNTIYF; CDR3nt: TGTGCCAGCTCAGAAGGGGTCTCTGGAAACACCATATATTTT
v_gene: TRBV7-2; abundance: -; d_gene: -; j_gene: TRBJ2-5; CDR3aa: CASSSGGPETQYF; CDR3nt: TGTGCCAGCAGCTCCGGCGGGCCAGAGACCCAGTACTTC
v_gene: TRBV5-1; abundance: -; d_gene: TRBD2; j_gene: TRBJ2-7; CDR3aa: CASSPGTSVYEQYF; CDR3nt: TGCGCCAGCAGCCCCGGGACTAGCGTCTACGAGCAGTACTTC
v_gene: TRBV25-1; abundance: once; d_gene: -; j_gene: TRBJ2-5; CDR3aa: CASSEPLVSTETQYF; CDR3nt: TGTGCCAGCAGTGAACCACTAGTCAGCACGGAGACCCAGTACTTC
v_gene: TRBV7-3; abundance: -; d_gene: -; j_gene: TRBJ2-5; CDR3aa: CASSPDRGTQYF; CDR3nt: TGTGCCAGCAGCCCGGATAGGGGGACCCAGTACTTC
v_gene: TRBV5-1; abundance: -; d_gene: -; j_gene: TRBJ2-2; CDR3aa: CASNFDSPNTGELFF; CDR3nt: TGCGCCAGCAACTTCGACTCCCCGAACACCGGGGAGCTGTTTTTT
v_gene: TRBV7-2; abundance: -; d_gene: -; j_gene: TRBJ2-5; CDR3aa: CASSSLDSQETQYF; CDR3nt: TGTGCCAGCAGCTCTCTGGACAGCCAAGAGACCCAGTACTTC
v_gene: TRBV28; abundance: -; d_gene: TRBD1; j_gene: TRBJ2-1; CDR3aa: CASTTGVNEQFF; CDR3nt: TGTGCCAGCACAACAGGGGTAAATGAGCAGTTCTTC
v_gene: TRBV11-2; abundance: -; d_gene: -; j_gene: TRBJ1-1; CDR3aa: CASSLGGWNTEAFF; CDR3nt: TGTGCCAGCAGCTTAGGGGGATGGAACACTGAAGCTTTCTTT
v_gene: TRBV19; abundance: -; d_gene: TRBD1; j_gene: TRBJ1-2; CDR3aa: CATRTGERYGYTF; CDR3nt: TGTGCCACCCGTACAGGGGAGCGATATGGCTACACCTTC
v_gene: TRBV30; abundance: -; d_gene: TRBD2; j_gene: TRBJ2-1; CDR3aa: CAWSGAAGFPYNEQFF; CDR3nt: TGTGCCTGGAGTGGTGCAGCGGGATTCCCCTACAATGAGCAGTTCTTC
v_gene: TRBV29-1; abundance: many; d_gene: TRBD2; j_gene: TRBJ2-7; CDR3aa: CSVEGPTSSSGTYEQYF; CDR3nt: TGCAGCGTTGAAGGCCCCACCTCAAGTAGCGGGACGTACGAGCAGTACTTC
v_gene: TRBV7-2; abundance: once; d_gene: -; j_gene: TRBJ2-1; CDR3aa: CASSLGWAAYNEQFF; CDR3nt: TGTGCCAGCAGCCTAGGGTGGGCGGCCTACAATGAGCAGTTCTTC